A selection of T cell receptor beta chains follows, all from one sample in a study of identifying expanded T cells in peripheral blood. The repertoire was sequenced with immunoSEQ multiplex PCR; TCRdb's copy has only in-frame clones and lacks some. The table includes over 100,000 clones, roughly 88% detected once. The specimen was blood. These receptors were taken from a person aged 18-70 years in good health. Each CDR3 is given with its conserved first and last residue. The order of the fields is J gene, clone size, D gene, V gene, CDR3 protein, CDR3 DNA. The D gene is left open where the match is weak. Size values are once, few and many counts, or a class for expanded clones, and some rows have none.

TRBJ1-3	once	TRBD1	TRBV6-5	CASSTGTVNTIYF	TGTGCCAGCAGTACCGGGACAGTCAACACCATATATTTT
TRBJ1-4	-	-	TRBV5-1	CASSLGVTTNEKLFF	TGCGCCAGCAGCTTGGGCGTGACGACTAATGAAAAACTGTTTTTT
TRBJ1-5	-	-	TRBV6-4	CASRSTAALNQPQHF	TGTGCCAGCAGATCGACAGCAGCACTAAATCAGCCCCAGCATTTT
TRBJ2-5	-	-	TRBV5-1	CASSLGQSQETQYF	TGCGCCAGCAGCTTGGGACAGAGTCAAGAGACCCAGTACTTC
TRBJ2-7	-	TRBD2	TRBV5-6	CASNQRGSSYEQYF	TGTGCCAGCAACCAGCGGGGGTCCTCCTACGAGCAGTACTTC
TRBJ2-1	-	-	TRBV2	CASRPDSYGEQFF	TGTGCCAGCAGGCCAGATTCTTACGGGGAGCAGTTCTTC
TRBJ2-7	-	-	TRBV7-8	CASSQNVEYEQYF	TGTGCCAGCAGCCAAAATGTTGAGTACGAGCAGTACTTC
TRBJ1-5	-	-	TRBV5-4	CASSLKGTHQPQHF	TGTGCCAGCAGCTTAAAGGGGACACATCAGCCCCAGCATTTT
TRBJ1-2	-	-	TRBV11-2	CASSLSPYGYTF	TGTGCCAGCAGCTTATCCCCATATGGCTACACCTTC
TRBJ2-7	-	-	TRBV28	CASSWSGDGGNEQYF	TGTGCCAGCAGTTGGAGTGGGGACGGGGGCAACGAGCAGTACTTC
TRBJ1-4	-	TRBD1	TRBV19	CASSMDRGSGEKLFF	TGTGCCAGTAGTATGGACAGGGGCTCGGGTGAAAAACTGTTTTTT
TRBJ2-3	-	-	TRBV18	CASSPSKNRAPNTDTQYF	TGTGCCAGCTCACCATCGAAGAACAGGGCACCAAACACAGATACGCAGTATTTT
TRBJ2-7	-	TRBD2	TRBV10-3	CAISDSGGRTTYEQYF	TGTGCCATTTCGGACTCGGGCGGGAGGACGACCTACGAGCAGTACTTC
TRBJ2-1	-	-	TRBV7-3	CASSLGPPSYNEQFF	TGTGCCAGCAGCTTAGGGCCCCCATCCTACAATGAGCAGTTCTTC
TRBJ1-1	-	-	TRBV7-8	CASSLALMNTEAFF	TGTGCCAGCAGCTTAGCTCTGATGAACACTGAAGCTTTCTTT
TRBJ2-2	-	TRBD2	TRBV6-5	CASTPGGVTGELFF	TGTGCCAGCACCCCCGGGGGGGTCACCGGGGAGCTGTTTTTT
TRBJ2-3	-	-	TRBV28	CASSSADTQYF	TGTGCCAGCAGTTCCGCAGATACGCAGTATTTT
TRBJ2-3	-	-	TRBV5-1	CASSSEGSDTQYF	TGCGCCAGCAGCTCGGAGGGGTCAGATACGCAGTATTTT
TRBJ2-7	-	-	TRBV6-1	CASSEYTSYEQYF	TGTGCCAGCAGTGAATATACCTCCTACGAGCAGTACTTC
TRBJ2-3	-	-	TRBV5-4	CASSSRDTQYF	TGTGCCAGCAGCTCGAGAGATACGCAGTATTTT
TRBJ1-1	-	-	TRBV18	CASSPLELNTEAFF	TGTGCCAGCTCACCACTGGAACTGAACACTGAAGCTTTCTTT
TRBJ2-5	-	-	TRBV29-1	CSVAPGAGFQETQYF	TGCAGCGTTGCCCCGGGGGCTGGATTCCAAGAGACCCAGTACTTC
TRBJ2-5	-	-	TRBV10-2	CASRGGGTTGETQYF	TGCGCCAGCAGGGGCGGGGGCACAACTGGGGAGACCCAGTACTTC
TRBJ1-2	-	-	TRBV19	CASSIEAENYGYTF	TGTGCCAGTAGTATAGAGGCGGAAAACTATGGCTACACCTTC
TRBJ1-4	-	-	TRBV6-1	CASDRANEKLFF	TGTGCCAGCGACAGAGCTAATGAAAAACTGTTTTTT
TRBJ2-1	-	TRBD1	TRBV10-1	CASTPDRRYEQFF	TGCGCCAGCACCCCGGACAGGCGGTATGAGCAGTTCTTC
TRBJ1-2	-	TRBD1	TRBV11-2	CASSFHGQGYYGYTF	TGTGCCAGCAGCTTCCATGGACAGGGCTACTATGGCTACACCTTC
TRBJ2-1	-	TRBD2	TRBV5-1	CASSLASGSLYNEQFF	TGCGCCAGCAGCTTGGCTAGCGGGAGCCTATACAATGAGCAGTTCTTC
TRBJ2-1	once	-	TRBV7-3	CASSLRGLGDNEQFF	TGTGCCAGCAGCTTACGCGGGTTAGGGGACAATGAGCAGTTCTTC
TRBJ2-6	-	-	TRBV9	CASSVGIGAENVLTF	TGTGCCAGCAGCGTAGGGATTGGGGCTGAAAACGTCCTGACTTTC
TRBJ2-5	once	TRBD1	TRBV6-5	CASRPGTGRLTQYF	TGTGCCAGCAGGCCCGGGACAGGGAGGTTGACCCAGTACTTC
TRBJ1-2	-	-	TRBV28	CASLPSYGYTF	TGTGCCAGCCTTCCGTCCTATGGCTACACCTTC
TRBJ2-7	few	TRBD1	TRBV29-1	CSVDGQGYEQYF	TGCAGCGTTGACGGACAGGGCTACGAGCAGTACTTC
TRBJ1-2	-	-	TRBV27	CASSLDGRLYGYTF	TGTGCCAGCAGTTTGGATGGAAGACTATATGGCTACACCTTC
TRBJ2-7	few	TRBD2	TRBV19	CASSIGGGSYEQYF	TGTGCCAGTAGTATAGGCGGGGGGAGCTACGAGCAGTACTTC
TRBJ2-4	-	TRBD2	TRBV19	CASSAGTSGENIQYF	TGTGCCAGTAGTGCCGGGACTAGCGGTGAAAACATTCAGTACTTC